Below, one T cell receptor beta chain is given with its context. Its antigen is unknown. All donors came from Russia, were Caucasian and healthy, and spanned ages about 6 to 95. Donors each provided 8 to 10 milliliters of peripheral blood. V shed 2 bases, J shed 6 bases, and the junction held 14 bases outside the gene matches. Germline CDR1 DFQATT, CDR2 SNEGSKA (reference sequence). The CDR3 runs 17 residues. The entry originates in a study of blood T cells in healthy people across ages. Notes on the study in general: The percentage of naive T cells correlated strongly with TCR beta diversity.

Together with a sample-barcoded 5' primer, a J-beta primer mix was included in a second PCR lasting roughly 6 to 12 cycles. Every molecule of cDNA carried a tag from a template-switch adaptor with 12 random nucleotides. One entry per CDR3 protein results from TCRdb running MiXCR on the 5' RACE reads. The sample lists 1.5 million to 1.8 million distinct CDR3 sequences, around 40% seen once, with over 3.5% in the top ten. The specimen sequenced was blood. The TCR sequence derives from a woman in her late teens or twenties in good health. The J gene is TRBJ2-1, the V gene TRBV20-1; 9 nucleotides agree with TRBD2. CDR3 amino acids: CSARRLAGTLRGNEQFF. CDR3 in DNA: TGCAGTGCTAGACGTCTAGCGGGAACCCTCCGAGGCAATGAGCAGTTCTTC.